This note documents a single T cell receptor (beta chain) sequence. No antigen is known for it. The sample originates from a study of cytomegalovirus exposure and HLA in healthy donors. For the study at large: Previous work identified 95 million to 120 million unique TCR beta sequences from roughly 170 million T cells.

PCR amplification relied on 60 Vbeta primers (plus 13 Jbeta primers). Sequencing used immunoSEQ multiplex PCR; TCRdb keeps in-frame clones, though not all of them. The table records roughly 100,000 clones, around 85% of them present only once. Between the trimmed V and J ends, which lost 5 bases and 5 bases, there was a span of 10 bases. The CDR3 is 13 amino acids. Germline CDR1 SEHNR, CDR2 FQNEAQ (reference sequence). Study results and limitations: Presence/absence analyses treated sequencing depth as roughly uniform across donors. In a later analysis, TCR beta V- and J-gene trimming showed a link to a missense DCLRE1C variant.

Sequenced: PBMCs. The chain recombines TRBV7-9 with TRBJ1-5; D gene ambiguous. This sequence originates from a man in his thirties or forties in good health and CMV-seronegative. The CDR3 coding sequence is TGTGCCAGCAGCCGTACAAGCGATCAGCCCCAGCATTTT. Translating it yields CASSRTSDQPQHF.